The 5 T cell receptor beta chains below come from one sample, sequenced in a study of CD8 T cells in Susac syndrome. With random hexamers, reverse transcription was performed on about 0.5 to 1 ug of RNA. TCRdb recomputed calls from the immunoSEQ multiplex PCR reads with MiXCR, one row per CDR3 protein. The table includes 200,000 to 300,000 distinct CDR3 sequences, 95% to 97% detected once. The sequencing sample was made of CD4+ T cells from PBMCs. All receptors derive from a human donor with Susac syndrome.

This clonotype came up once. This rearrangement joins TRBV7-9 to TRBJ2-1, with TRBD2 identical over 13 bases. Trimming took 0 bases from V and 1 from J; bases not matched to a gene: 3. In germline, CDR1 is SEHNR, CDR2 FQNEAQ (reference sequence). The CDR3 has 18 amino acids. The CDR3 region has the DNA TGTGCCAGCAGCTTAGCCATGGGACTAGCGGGATCCTACAATGAGCAGTTCTTC. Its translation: CASSLAMGLAGSYNEQFF.

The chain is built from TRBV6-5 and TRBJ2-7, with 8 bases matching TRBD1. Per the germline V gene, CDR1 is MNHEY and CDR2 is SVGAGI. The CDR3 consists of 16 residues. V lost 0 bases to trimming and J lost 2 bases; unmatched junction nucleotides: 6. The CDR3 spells CASSYSIGTGTYEQYF. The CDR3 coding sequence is TGTGCCAGCAGTTACTCGATAGGGACAGGAACCTACGAGCAGTACTTC.

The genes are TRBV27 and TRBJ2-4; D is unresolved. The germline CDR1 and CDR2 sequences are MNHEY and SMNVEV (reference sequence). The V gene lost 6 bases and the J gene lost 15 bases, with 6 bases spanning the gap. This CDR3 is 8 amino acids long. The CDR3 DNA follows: TGTGCCAGCAGCAGCCCGTACTTC. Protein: CASSSPYF.

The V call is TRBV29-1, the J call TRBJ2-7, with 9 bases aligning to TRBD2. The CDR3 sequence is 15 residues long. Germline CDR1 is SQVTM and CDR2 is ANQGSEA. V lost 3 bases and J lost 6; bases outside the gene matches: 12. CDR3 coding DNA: TGCAGCGTTGAGGCTAGCGGGAACCCGGACGGCGAGCAGTACTTC. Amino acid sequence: CSVEASGNPDGEQYF.

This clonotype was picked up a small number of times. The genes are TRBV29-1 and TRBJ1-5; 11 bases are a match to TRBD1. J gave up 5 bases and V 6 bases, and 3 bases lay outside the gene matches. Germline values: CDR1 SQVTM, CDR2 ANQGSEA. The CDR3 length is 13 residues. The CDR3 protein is CSVRTGGYQPQHF. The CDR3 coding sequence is TGCAGCGTAAGGACAGGGGGCTATCAGCCCCAGCATTTT.